This T cell receptor (beta chain) appears in the sequencing data of a study of CD8 T cells in ankylosing spondylitis. This clonotype was seen at least ten times. In TCRdb, the 5' RACE reads were re-called with MiXCR into one record per CDR3 protein. Here the sample spans 210,000 or so distinct CDR3 sequences, under 8.5% being singletons. Unmatched junction bases numbered 7, after V lost 1 base and J lost 9 bases. Germline V CDR1 and CDR2: DFQATT, SNEGSKA (reference sequence). CDR3 size: 15 residues. The origin of this receptor is a female donor with ankylosing spondylitis or in good health (not recorded which). The chain uses TRBV20-1 and TRBJ2-1; TRBD2 matches at 12 bases. Sequencing was done on a sample of blood, either unsorted or a sorted T cell fraction (not recorded which). CDR3 amino acids: CSARAGLAGFGEQFF. The CDR3 coding sequence is TGCAGTGCTAGAGCAGGACTAGCGGGATTCGGTGAGCAGTTCTTC.